This TCR beta chain was sequenced during a study of PD-1 blockade in classical Hodgkin lymphoma. All patients experienced relapse after autologous stem cell transplantation, and brentuximab vedotin exposure was variable. Sequencing used immunoSEQ multiplex PCR; TCRdb keeps in-frame clones, though not all of them. The sample gives approximately 12,000 clones, around four fifths of which show up once; over 4.5% is in the top ten. The CDR3 has 15 amino acids. Germline-derived CDR1 and CDR2 are MNHEY and SMNVEV (reference sequence). Trimming at V came to 1 base and at J to 5 bases, leaving 6 bases not matched to a gene.

The sample was peripheral blood mononuclear cells (PBMCs), taken before the second cycle of nivolumab. This receptor was identified in a human donor with classical Hodgkin lymphoma. This chain links TRBV27 with TRBJ2-3, with TRBD2 matching over 7 bases. CDR3 in amino acids: CASSLWSASGDTQYF. The CDR3 region has the DNA TGTGCCAGCAGTTTATGGTCGGCTAGCGGAGATACGCAGTATTTT.